This TCR beta chain was documented in a study of T cells in Graves' hyperthyroidism and ophthalmopathy. Study details: Peripheral blood collection took place at initial diagnosis, before any treatment.

This clonotype showed up many times. The study included ophthalmopathy patients with Clinical Activity Score at least 3, NOSPECS grade at least 4 and duration under 3 months. CDR1 is LGHDT, CDR2 YNNKEL, per germline (reference sequence). This CDR3 is built from 16 residues. V trimming: 4 bases; J trimming: 5 bases; junction bases outside the gene matches: 13. TCR beta CDR3 region amplification was performed from RNA transcripts. The TCR CDR3 first-round RT-PCR relied on the HTBI primer set. TCRdb independently ran MiXCR on the multiplex PCR reads; one entry per CDR3 protein. The table shows about 410,000 distinct CDR3 sequences, with around 15% occurring only once.

Sequenced sample: blood. This clonotype originated in a man younger than 35 with Graves' ophthalmopathy. The chain combines TRBV3-1 with TRBJ2-7; 8 nucleotides agree with TRBD1. The CDR3 reads CASSPPPGQGFHEQYF. The CDR3, as DNA: TGTGCCAGCAGCCCTCCTCCAGGACAGGGCTTCCACGAGCAGTACTTC.